What follows are 22 T cell receptor beta chains derived from one specimen sequenced in a study of control samples from healthy donors and cancer patients. Assay used: immunoSEQ multiplex PCR; TCRdb lists only in-frame clones, some missing. The table includes roughly 84,000 clones, roughly 91% detected once. Material: blood. Receptor source: a man aged 45-65 years in good health.

This chain uses TRBV6-1 with TRBJ2-5, with D possibly matching TRBD2 (6 bases). Germline V gives CDR1 MNHNS, CDR2 SASEGT. This CDR3 region has 15 residues. Trimming cost V 2 bases and J 5 bases, with 15 bases left between them. The CDR3 loop is CASSEFAGLLETQYF. In DNA form, the CDR3 reads TGTGCCAGCAGTGAATTTGCGGGGCTACTGGAGACCCAGTACTTC.

The chain carries TRBV5-6 and TRBJ2-5, with D perhaps assigned TRBD1 or TRBD2 (5 bases each). Germline CDR1 reads SGHDT; CDR2 reads YYEEEE. V was clipped by 4 bases and J by 2 bases, with 6 bases between them. The CDR3 is 12 residues long. The CDR3 DNA reads TGTGCCAGCAGCGGGGGTCAAGAGACCCAGTACTTC. Its protein is CASSGGQETQYF. Complete variable domain (other parts from reference TRBV5-6 and TRBJ2-5): DAGVTQSPTHLIKTRGQQVTLRCSPKSGHDTVSWYQQALGQGPQFIFQYYEEEERQRGNFPDRFSGHQFPNYSSELNVNALLLGDSALYLCASSGGQETQYFGPGTRLLVL.

The chain links TRBV30 to TRBJ2-5, with 9 positions matching TRBD1. V shed 0 bases, J shed 2 bases, and the junction held 19 bases outside the gene matches. In germline, CDR1 is GTSNPN, CDR2 SVGIG (reference sequence). The CDR3 spans 20 residues. CDR3 in amino acids: CAWSVPGTGYGREWQETQYF. The DNA for the CDR3 is TGTGCCTGGAGTGTACCCGGGACAGGGTATGGGAGGGAATGGCAAGAGACCCAGTACTTC.

The J gene is TRBJ1-5, the V gene TRBV6-5; TRBD1 agrees at 7 bases. The CDR3 runs to 14 residues. Germline lookup yields CDR1 MNHEY and CDR2 SVGAGI. V was pared by 4 bases and J by 6 bases, with 6 bases of the junction left unmatched. The CDR3 here is CASSSDRMGQPQHF. CDR3 nucleotide sequence: TGTGCCAGCAGTTCGGACAGGATGGGTCAGCCCCAGCATTTT.

In regard to this clone: Other DNA sequences in this sample translate to the same CDR3. This chain uses TRBV5-4 with TRBJ2-3; weak D call: TRBD1 (5 bases). Germline V gene sequence: CDR1 SGHNT, CDR2 YYREEE (reference sequence). V lost 0 bases and J lost 0, with 5 bases in between. The CDR3 totals 14 residues. DNA of the CDR3: TGTGCCAGCAGCTTGGAGGGGAGCACAGATACGCAGTATTTT. Translated: CASSLEGSTDTQYF.

This chain uses TRBV5-6 with TRBJ2-5, with D perhaps assigned TRBD1 or TRBD2 (6 bases each). Trimming left V 2 bases short and J 7 bases short, with 15 bases between. This CDR3 comprises 14 residues. CDR1 and CDR2 (germline): SGHDT, YYEEEE. CDR3 sequence: CASSLNVPGATQYF. As DNA, the CDR3 is TGTGCCAGCAGCTTAAACGTACCGGGGGCGACCCAGTACTTC. Complete variable domain (other parts from reference TRBV5-6 and TRBJ2-5): DAGVTQSPTHLIKTRGQQVTLRCSPKSGHDTVSWYQQALGQGPQFIFQYYEEEERQRGNFPDRFSGHQFPNYSSELNVNALLLGDSALYLCASSLNVPGATQYFGPGTRLLVL.

This chain links TRBV25-1 with TRBJ1-1; weak D call: TRBD1 (5 bases). V lost 6 bases and J 5 bases, leaving 16 bases between the germline ends. This CDR3 has 14 amino acids. The V gene's germline CDR1 is MGHDK and CDR2 SYGVNS. CDR3: CASSNSGTLTEAFF. The CDR3 region has the DNA TGTGCCAGCAGCAATTCTGGGACGCTGACTGAAGCTTTCTTT.

The chain is built from TRBV7-8 and TRBJ2-5, with unresolved D. Germline V CDR1 and CDR2: SGHVS, FQNEAQ. Trimming pared 5 bases from V and 2 bases from J, leaving 12 bases between. This CDR3 contains 14 residues. The CDR3: CASSPNGLQETQYF. Here the CDR3 DNA reads TGTGCCAGCAGCCCGAATGGGCTACAAGAGACCCAGTACTTC.

The CDR3 DNA sequence: TGTGCCAGCAGCAAAGACAGGGTTAAAGATGGCTACACCTTC. It yields the protein CASSKDRVKDGYTF. The V gene is TRBV21-1, the J gene TRBJ1-2; the listed D gene, TRBD1, was not tested against the DNA. TRBV21-1 constitutes a pseudogene. This CDR3 has 14 amino acids.

V and J are TRBV5-1 and TRBJ1-1; no definite D call. The CDR3 runs 13 residues. In germline, CDR1 is SGHRS, CDR2 YFSETQ. Trimming removed 4 bases at V and 4 bases at J, with 11 bases between. As DNA, the CDR3 is TGCGCCAGCAGCGGAGGAGGAGGCACTGAAGCTTTCTTT. It encodes CASSGGGGTEAFF. The full variable domain, its missing parts supplied by reference TRBV5-1 and TRBJ1-1, is KAGVTQTPRYLIKTRGQQVTLSCSPISGHRSVSWYQQTPGQGLQFLFEYFSETQRNKGNFPGRFSGRQFSNSRSEMNVSTLELGDSALYLCASSGGGGTEAFFGQGTRLTVV.

V gene TRBV4-2 combines with J gene TRBJ2-1; D is undetermined. V lost 4 bases and J lost 7, with 8 bases in between. Germline CDR1 LGHNA, CDR2 YNFKEQ. The CDR3 extends over 12 amino acids. As DNA, the CDR3 is TGTGCCAGCAGCCTGAGTCGGAATGAGCAGTTCTTC. As protein: CASSLSRNEQFF.

This clone was picked up one time. The chain has TRBV2 and TRBJ1-5; D unresolved. The CDR3 is 14 residues long. The V and J ends lost 7 bases and 3 bases respectively, with 13 bases between them. The germline CDR1 and CDR2 sequences are SNHLY and FYNNEI. CDR3 region: CASTPSISNQPQHF. As DNA, the CDR3 is TGTGCCAGCACCCCTTCGATATCCAATCAGCCCCAGCATTTT.

The genes are TRBV7-2 and TRBJ2-7; no reliable D call. Germline assignment: CDR1 SGHTA and CDR2 FQGNSA. This CDR3 spans 12 amino acids. Trimming removed 3 bases at V and 3 bases at J, with 6 bases between. The CDR3 is CASSLNIYEQYF. The CDR3, as DNA: TGTGCCAGCAGCTTGAACATCTACGAGCAGTACTTC. The whole variable domain, remainder taken from reference TRBV7-2 and TRBJ2-7, is GAGVSQSPSNKVTEKGKDVELRCDPISGHTALYWYRQSLGQGLEFLIYFQGNSAPDKSGLPSDRFSAERTGGSVSTLTIQRTQQEDSAVYLCASSLNIYEQYFGPGTRLTVT.

The gene calls are TRBV3-1 (or the pseudogene TRBV3-2) and TRBJ2-6; D gene uncertain. The CDR3 has 15 amino acids. Germline loops: CDR1 LGHDT, CDR2 YNNKEL (reference sequence). V lost 2 bases and J lost 0, with 5 bases in between. CDR3 protein: CASSQHGSGANVLTF. CDR3 bases: TGTGCCAGCAGCCAACATGGCTCTGGGGCCAACGTCCTGACTTTC.

The chain joins TRBV25-1 to TRBJ1-6; 9 bases line up with TRBD1. Germline lookup yields CDR1 MGHDK and CDR2 SYGVNS. This CDR3 is 14 amino acids long. With V trimmed by 5 bases and J by 9 bases, 5 bases remained unmatched. The CDR3 protein is CASSRTGVISPLHF. CDR3 nucleotides: TGTGCCAGCAGTCGGACAGGGGTTATTTCACCCCTCCACTTT.

The CDR3 protein is CASSEQGPWGYTF. DNA for the CDR3: TGTGCCAGCAGTGAACAAGGGCCCTGGGGCTACACCTTC. The chain has TRBV6-1 and TRBJ1-2; D is uncertain. CDR3 length: 13 amino acids. V lost 2 bases and J lost 8, with 12 bases in between. The germline gives CDR1 MNHNS, CDR2 SASEGT.

This chain joins TRBV10-1 and TRBJ1-5; 9 bases match TRBD1. The junction had 8 bases not matched to a gene; V was cut back by 11 bases and J by 3 bases. This CDR3 has 14 residues. Looked up from germline, CDR1 is WNHNN and CDR2 is SYGVQD (reference sequence). CDR3 loop: CALNTGGVNQPQHF. The CDR3 bases are TGCGCCCTTAATACAGGGGGCGTCAATCAGCCCCAGCATTTT.

The CDR3 bases are TGTGCCACCCAGGCTGGGGACCACTACGAGCAGTACTTC. Translating it yields CATQAGDHYEQYF. The rearrangement uses TRBV24-1 and TRBJ2-7; tentatively, D is TRBD1 or TRBD2 (5 bases each). The germline V and J ends were trimmed by 9 bases and 3 bases, with 14 bases remaining between them. The length of the CDR3 is 13 residues. CDR1 and CDR2 (germline): KGHDR, SFDVKD.

Comments on this clone: Other nucleotide sequences from this sample produce the same CDR3. This sequence joins TRBV10-3 and TRBJ2-3; 9 nucleotides agree with TRBD2. Germline CDR1 is ENHRY and CDR2 is SYGVKD. The CDR3 is 11 amino acids. The junction had 1 base not matched to a gene; V was cut back by 10 bases and J by 5 bases. The CDR3 nucleotides read TGTGCCAGCGGGGGGGAAGATACGCAGTATTTT. Protein sequence: CASGGEDTQYF.

This rearrangement joins TRBV18 to TRBJ2-2; no clear D gene. This CDR3 has 16 amino acids. Per germline, CDR1 KGHSH and CDR2 LQKENI. Between the trimmed V and J ends, which lost 6 bases and 5 bases, there was a span of 19 bases. CDR3 in amino acids: CASSAERQVITGELFF. The CDR3 DNA is TGTGCCAGCTCCGCCGAACGCCAGGTCATAACCGGGGAGCTGTTTTTT.

The gene calls are TRBV11-2 and TRBJ1-2; TRBD1 matches at 7 bases. Germline CDR1 is SGHAT and CDR2 is FQNNGV. This CDR3 is built from 14 residues. The V segment lost 6 bases and the J segment 7 bases; nucleotides outside the gene matches: 11. The CDR3 region is CASSFPDRKGGYTF. The CDR3 nucleotides are TGTGCCAGCAGTTTTCCGGACAGGAAAGGTGGCTACACCTTC.

This chain joins TRBV6-6 and TRBJ1-2, with D unresolved. The CDR3 covers 15 residues. Germline V gene data show CDR1 as MNHNY and CDR2 as SVGAGI (reference sequence). V was pared by 7 bases and J by 8 bases, with 23 bases between. CDR3 nucleotides: TGTGCCAGCACCCCTTGGCCGGAATCGAGGGCCGGCTACACCTTC. It is translated as CASTPWPESRAGYTF.